This is a list of T cell receptor beta chains from one sample in a study of blood T cells in healthy people across ages. Each CDR3 protein gets one entry after TCRdb re-called the 5' RACE reads with MiXCR. The data show roughly 1.4 million distinct CDR3 sequences, around 55% seen once. Sequencing was performed on blood. Source of these receptors: a man younger than 35 in good health. Both conserved end residues are part of each CDR3. D genes are given only for firm matches. Part of the rows lack a size; the others show once, few, many or a class for expanded clones.

>TRBV20-1|TRBJ2-4|NA|TRBD1
CSATPPTGGLTHIQYF
TGCAGTGCCACCCCCCCTACAGGGGGCTTGACCCACATTCAGTACTTC
>TRBV25-1|TRBJ2-7|NA|TRBD1
CASSPPGQPYYEQYF
TGTGCCAGCAGTCCACCGGGACAGCCATACTACGAGCAGTACTTC
>TRBV7-7|TRBJ2-3|NA|NA
CASSLTNTDTQYF
TGTGCTAGCAGCTTGACTAACACAGATACGCAGTATTTT
>TRBV27|TRBJ1-6|NA|NA
CASTAGNSPLHF
TGTGCCAGCACCGCAGGGAATTCACCCCTCCACTTT
>TRBV7-8|TRBJ2-1|NA|NA
CASSLAGLAHYNEQFF
TGTGCCAGCAGCTTAGCGGGCCTAGCGCACTACAATGAGCAGTTCTTC
>TRBV6-2/TRBV6-3|TRBJ2-7|NA|NA
CASRWDLGSYEQYF
TGTGCCAGCAGGTGGGACCTGGGGTCCTACGAGCAGTACTTC
>TRBV27|TRBJ2-1|NA|NA
CASRDRSSYNEQFF
TGTGCCAGCCGTGACAGATCCTCCTACAATGAGCAGTTCTTC
>TRBV28|TRBJ2-5|few|TRBD1
CASSEAADRAKETQYF
TGTGCCAGCAGTGAAGCCGCCGACAGGGCTAAGGAGACCCAGTACTTC
>TRBV7-2|TRBJ1-2|few|NA
CASSLVRGDGYTF
TGTGCCAGCAGTTTAGTGCGGGGTGATGGCTACACCTTC
>TRBV7-2|TRBJ2-3|few|NA
CASSPLSGADTQYF
TGTGCCAGCAGCCCCCTGAGCGGAGCGGATACGCAGTATTTT
>TRBV11-2|TRBJ1-2|NA|TRBD1
CASSQGQGKGYTF
TGTGCCAGCAGCCAAGGACAGGGGAAGGGCTACACCTTC
>TRBV20-1|TRBJ2-5|NA|TRBD2
CSARDSLAGVGQETQYF
TGCAGTGCTAGAGATTCACTAGCGGGAGTCGGGCAAGAGACCCAGTACTTC
>TRBV15|TRBJ1-1|NA|NA
CATSRAQNTEAFF
TGTGCCACCAGCAGAGCTCAGAACACTGAAGCTTTCTTT
>TRBV6-6|TRBJ2-7|NA|NA
CASSLQPGSYEQYF
TGTGCCAGCAGCCTCCAACCCGGGAGCTACGAGCAGTACTTC
>TRBV4-1|TRBJ2-5|NA|NA
CASSQDPVGTQYF
TGCGCCAGCAGCCAAGACCCCGTCGGGACCCAGTACTTC
>TRBV7-2|TRBJ1-6|few|TRBD1
CASSLAGQSSYNSPLHF
TGTGCCAGCAGCTTAGCGGGACAGTCCTCCTATAATTCACCCCTCCACTTT
>TRBV29-1|TRBJ1-2|few|TRBD1
CSVEGTGGKEFGYTF
TGCAGCGTTGAGGGGACAGGGGGCAAAGAGTTTGGCTACACCTTC
>TRBV11-2|TRBJ2-3|NA|TRBD1
CASSLEGQIYTDTQYF
TGTGCCAGCAGCTTAGAGGGACAGATTTACACAGATACGCAGTATTTT
>TRBV20-1|TRBJ2-5|NA|NA
CSAPPDGREETQYF
TGCAGTGCTCCCCCGGACGGACGGGAAGAGACCCAGTACTTC
>TRBV2|TRBJ2-2|NA|TRBD1
CASSRDRGHTGELFF
TGTGCCTCCTCCCGGGACAGGGGGCATACCGGGGAGCTGTTTTTT
>TRBV6-1|TRBJ2-3|NA|TRBD2
CASSTLAGQDTQYF
TGTGCCAGCAGTACACTAGCGGGGCAGGATACGCAGTATTTT
>TRBV6-5|TRBJ2-2|NA|NA
CATHIQHGPNTGELFF
TGTGCCACCCACATCCAACACGGTCCGAACACCGGGGAGCTGTTTTTT
>TRBV28|TRBJ2-4|NA|NA
CASRLTLAKNIQYF
TGTGCCAGCAGGCTGACATTAGCCAAAAACATTCAGTACTTC
>TRBV20-1|TRBJ2-7|NA|NA
CSARTPTKDYEQYF
TGCAGTGCTAGAACCCCCACGAAGGACTACGAGCAGTACTTC
>TRBV12-5|TRBJ1-2|NA|TRBD1
CASGRDRAGYTF
TGTGCTAGTGGCCGGGACAGGGCGGGCTACACCTTC
>TRBV12-3/TRBV12-4|TRBJ1-1|NA|NA
CASSARFGNTEAFF
TGTGCCAGCAGCGCCAGATTTGGGAACACTGAAGCTTTCTTT
>TRBV4-2|TRBJ1-2|NA|NA
CASSRGRDGYTF
TGTGCCAGCAGCCGGGGCAGGGACGGCTACACCTTC
>TRBV5-1|TRBJ2-1|NA|NA
CASSSETWSSYNEQFF
TGCGCCAGCAGCTCGGAGACTTGGAGCTCCTACAATGAGCAGTTCTTC
>TRBV7-9|TRBJ2-7|few|TRBD1
CASTDRGYEQYF
TGTGCCAGCACCGACAGGGGATACGAGCAGTACTTC
>TRBV7-2|TRBJ2-1|NA|TRBD2
CASSFASGEMLNEQFF
TGTGCCAGCAGCTTCGCTAGCGGGGAGATGCTCAATGAGCAGTTCTTC
>TRBV4-1|TRBJ1-2|NA|NA
CASSPEQAAGVYGYTF
TGCGCCAGCAGCCCGGAACAGGCCGCTGGGGTCTATGGCTACACCTTC
>TRBV7-8|TRBJ2-7|NA|TRBD1
CASSLAAGQGAYEQYF
TGTGCCAGCAGCTTAGCCGCGGGACAGGGGGCTTACGAGCAGTACTTC
>TRBV10-3|TRBJ2-7|NA|NA
CAISESRGAFYEQYF
TGTGCCATCAGTGAGTCGAGGGGAGCCTTCTACGAGCAGTACTTC
>TRBV7-2|TRBJ2-7|few|TRBD1
CASSALPGQVSEQYF
TGTGCCAGCAGCGCACTCCCGGGACAGGTCAGCGAGCAGTACTTC
>TRBV9|TRBJ2-1|NA|TRBD2
CASSVGRESYNEQFF
TGTGCCAGCAGCGTAGGGCGGGAGTCCTACAATGAGCAGTTCTTC
>TRBV12-3/TRBV12-4|TRBJ2-3|few|NA
CASSYEGSSTDTQYF
TGTGCCAGCAGTTACGAGGGATCTAGCACAGATACGCAGTATTTT
>TRBV9|TRBJ2-3|NA|TRBD1
CASSVARGLTDTQYF
TGTGCCAGCAGCGTCGCCAGGGGGTTAACAGATACGCAGTATTTT
>TRBV29-1|TRBJ1-1|NA|NA
CSVDVSVNTEAFF
TGCAGCGTTGACGTCAGTGTGAACACTGAAGCTTTCTTT